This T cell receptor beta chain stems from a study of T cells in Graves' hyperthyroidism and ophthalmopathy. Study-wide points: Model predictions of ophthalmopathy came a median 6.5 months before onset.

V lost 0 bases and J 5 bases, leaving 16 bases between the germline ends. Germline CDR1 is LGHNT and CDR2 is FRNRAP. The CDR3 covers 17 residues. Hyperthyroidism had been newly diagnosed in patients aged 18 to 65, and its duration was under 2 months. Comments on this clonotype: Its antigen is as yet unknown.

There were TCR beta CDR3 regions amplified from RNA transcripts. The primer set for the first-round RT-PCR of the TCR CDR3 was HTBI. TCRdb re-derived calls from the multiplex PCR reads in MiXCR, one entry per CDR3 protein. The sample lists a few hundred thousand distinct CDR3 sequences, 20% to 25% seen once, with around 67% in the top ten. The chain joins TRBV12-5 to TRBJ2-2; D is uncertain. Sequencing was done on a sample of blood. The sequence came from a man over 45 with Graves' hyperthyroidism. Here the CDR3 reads CASGLVLRKGRTGELFF. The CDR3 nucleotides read TGTGCTAGTGGTTTGGTTCTCCGGAAGGGCCGAACCGGGGAGCTGTTTTTT.